The source of this T cell receptor beta chain is a study of OX40 agonist ivuxolimab in advanced cancers. Study-level background: The dose of intravenous ivuxolimab that patients received every 2 weeks ranged from 0.01 to 10 mg/kg. The eligibility criteria allowed prior anti-PD-1, anti-PD-L1 or anti-CTLA-4 therapy, and under 50% had some.

Profiling relied on immunoSEQ multiplex PCR, and the TCRdb table lists in-frame clones only, not all of them. This sample has more than 45,000 clones; roughly four fifths occur once, and the top ten carry over 0.7%. The study, taken as a whole, reports: Among the least clonally expanded were partial responders at 0.1-3.0 mg/kg.

Regarding this clone: Its matching antigen is unknown.

Germline CDR1 reads SGHVS; CDR2 reads FQNEAQ. The length of the CDR3 is 15 residues. V lost 2 bases, J lost 4 bases, and 3 bases stayed unmatched. The TCR originated in an adult with an advanced solid tumor such as melanoma, head and neck, liver or kidney cancer. The chain recombines TRBV7-8 with TRBJ2-2; TRBD1 agrees at 8 bases. This specimen was CD4+ or CD8+ T cells sorted from blood, taken in a trial of the OX40 agonist ivuxolimab. CDR3 sequence (DNA): TGTGCCAGCAGCTTAAGACAGGGGATCACCGGGGAGCTGTTTTTT. This encodes CASSLRQGITGELFF.